What follows are 2 T cell receptor beta chains derived from one specimen sequenced in a study of CD8+ T cells in alopecia areata. Sample treatment: oral pan-JAK inhibitor, 5-10 mg twice daily. Once RNA had been extracted, it was reverse transcribed into cDNA to act as the sequencing template. Assay: immunoSEQ multiplex PCR; the TCRdb copy retains only in-frame clones and omits some. Of about 180,000 clones detected, about 53% appear once; the ten largest clones hold approximately 10%. Specimen: CD8+ T cells sorted from blood, collected at week 24, from a patient treated with tofacitinib. The receptors stem from a human donor with alopecia areata.

This clone has a handful of counts. The chain is built from TRBV11-2 and TRBJ2-5, with D maybe TRBD1 (5 bases). The ends were cut back, 1 base at V and 4 bases at J, with 13 bases in the middle. CDR1 is SGHAT, CDR2 FQNNGV, per germline. The CDR3 spans 15 residues. Here the CDR3 reads CASSLGSRELETQYF. CDR3 sequence (DNA): TGTGCCAGCAGCTTAGGGTCCAGGGAATTAGAGACCCAGTACTTC.

This chain connects TRBV11-2 to TRBJ1-1; 12 nucleotides agree with TRBD1. The CDR3 totals 16 residues. Germline V lookup: CDR1 SGHAT, CDR2 FQNNGV. V was pared by 2 bases and J by 4 bases, with 5 bases of the junction left unmatched. The CDR3 protein is CASSLWDRGRTTEAFF. The DNA for the CDR3 is TGTGCCAGCAGCTTATGGGACAGGGGGCGGACCACTGAAGCTTTCTTT.